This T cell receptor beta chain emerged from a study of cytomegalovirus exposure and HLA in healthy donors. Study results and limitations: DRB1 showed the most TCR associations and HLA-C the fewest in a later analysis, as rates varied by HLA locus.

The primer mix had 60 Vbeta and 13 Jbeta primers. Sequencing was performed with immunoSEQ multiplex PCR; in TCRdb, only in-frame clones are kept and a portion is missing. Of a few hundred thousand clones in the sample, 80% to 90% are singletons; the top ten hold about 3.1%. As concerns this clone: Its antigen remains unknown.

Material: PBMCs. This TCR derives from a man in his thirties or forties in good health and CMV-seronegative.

The CDR3 spells CASSSRPGREAFF. DNA of the CDR3: TGTGCCAGCAGCAGCAGGCCAGGTCGGGAAGCTTTCTTT. The rearrangement links TRBV7-8 to TRBJ1-1; D is ambiguous. Trimming shortened V by 5 bases and J by 8 bases, and 15 bases separated the two germline ends. This CDR3 is built from 13 residues. Germline CDR1 reads SGHVS; CDR2 reads FQNEAQ.